This TCR beta chain comes out of a study of cytomegalovirus exposure and HLA in healthy donors. General study findings and limits: Other equally common chains were less clonally expanded than HLA-associated TCR beta chains, a later analysis showed. Sequencing had likely introduced a cluster of highly shared sequence variants as an artifact.

Researchers ran the PCR with 60 Vbeta and 13 Jbeta primers. Some clones are missing from TCRdb's copy, which holds only in-frame ones; the method was immunoSEQ multiplex PCR. The sample includes some 190,000 clones, 75% to 85% seen only once; the top ten take 1.4% to 1.5%. CDR3 length equals 14 residues. Germline CDR1 LNHNV, CDR2 YYDKDF (reference sequence). With 6 bases removed from V and 3 bases from J, the gap between germline ends came to 12 bases. With respect to this clone: Its antigen is unknown.

The J gene is TRBJ1-5, the V gene TRBV15; TRBD1 might be the D (5 bases). Sample: PBMCs. The clonotype was recovered from a man younger than 35 in good health and CMV-seronegative. CDR3 amino acids: CATRPGNSNQPQHF. The CDR3 bases are TGTGCCACCAGGCCAGGGAATTCCAATCAGCCCCAGCATTTT.